This TCR beta chain emerged from a study of early T cells in non-severe SARS-CoV-2 infection (dated by TCRdb to the early 2020s). Regarding the complete study: Because TCR sequencing was done on bulk RNA from unsorted whole blood, the alpha and beta chains could not be paired. What the study reported, not specific to this receptor: Matching against VDJdb was skewed toward anti-spike CD8 responses, likely underestimated virus-specific expansions, and missed private and CD4 specificities.

The library was generated by 5' RACE. These reads were obtained on a NextSeq 500. In the TCR library protocol, unique molecular identifiers were attached to individual cDNA molecules to correct for PCR bias and sequencing error. Both TCR alpha and beta chains were sequenced, and tight co-correlation was observed between alpha and beta sequence abundances in each sample. The authors' pipeline ran thus. Decombinator V4 was used to perform V gene, J gene and CDR3 annotation of TCR sequences. Expanded TCRs were defined as changing significantly between any two time points under a Poisson model with p below 0.0001. TCR abundances were normalised to the total number of TCRs sequenced per sample and were expressed as counts per million. MAIT TCRs were defined by TRAV1-2 paired with TRAJ12, TRAJ20 or TRAJ33, and iNKT TCRs by TRAV10 paired with TRAJ18. A search of VDJdb, accessed on 1 November 2021, was run for TCRs annotated to CMV, EBV and SARS-CoV-2, with TCRs annotated for multiple antigens excluded. TCRdb reprocessed the public reads (quality trimming at Q25 with fastp, clone calling with MiXCR) and kept in-frame beta chains. Under each unique CDR3 protein, matching rows form one entry showing the most common genes and DNA. The V and J calls were determined by TCRdb, not by the authors. The sample table contains about 68,000 distinct CDR3 sequences; only one count was recorded for about a tenth of them. About 6.4% of the sample is held by the ten biggest clonotypes.

From its cysteine to its phenylalanine, the CDR3 spans 13 amino acids. This entry keeps only the CDR3 DNA: 39 bases, framed from base 1. The germline V gene specifies SNHLY as CDR1 and FYNNEI as CDR2. Between the V and J ends, shortened by 4 bases and 0 bases respectively, the junction contains 6 bases. This was a case-control study nested in a cohort of healthcare workers in London, UK, who had nasopharyngeal swab PCR tests and blood samples taken every week. Between 23 and 31 March 2020, the week of the UK lockdown, healthcare workers were enrolled and then followed up weekly for as long as 16 weeks. With regard to this clonotype: This clone's antigen is unknown. No much larger clone exists at a distance of one base, and base qualities are not known.

The receptor was isolated from an adult who was a healthcare worker with PCR-confirmed SARS-CoV-2 infection or an uninfected control (not recorded which). Sample: whole blood. The sequence links TRBV2 to TRBJ1-1, with no confidently assigned D gene. The CDR3 region has the sequence CASSGGVNTEAFF. The DNA sequence is given as TGTGCCAGCAGTGGTGGAGTGAACACTGAAGCTTTCTTT.